A selection of T cell receptor beta chains follows, all from one sample in a study of cytotoxic CD8 clonotypes in ibrutinib-treated CLL. Generated by immunoSEQ multiplex PCR, the TCRdb table keeps only in-frame clones and is missing some. The sample has 55,000 to 85,000 clones; over 75% are singletons. Sequenced here: PBMCs, sampled after 12 months of ibrutinib treatment. The receptor set was obtained from a human donor with chronic lymphocytic leukemia. The CDR3 runs from the conserved cysteine through the conserved F or W. The D gene is left open where the match is weak. Some rows mark clone size as missing; the rest say once, few, many or name a class of expanded clone.

cdr3_nt,cdr3_aa,d_call,v_call,j_call,clone_size
TGCGCCAGCAGTGAGTTTTCGGAGGCCGTGTCGGACAATGAGCAGTTCTTC,CASSEFSEAVSDNEQFF,.,TRBV10-2,TRBJ2-1,.
TGTGCCAGCAGCTTGGCAGGACTACCGAACAATGAGCAGTTCTTC,CASSLAGLPNNEQFF,.,TRBV5-6,TRBJ2-1,.
TGTGCGATACCCCGACGGGCGACTAATGAAAAACTGTTTTTT,CAIPRRATNEKLFF,.,TRBV19,TRBJ1-4,.
TGTGCCAGTAGTATCGCGAGGGGCTACACCTTC,CASSIARGYTF,.,TRBV19,TRBJ1-2,few
TGTGCCTGGATGGGCAGCACTGAAGCTTTCTTT,CAWMGSTEAFF,.,TRBV30,TRBJ1-1,.
TGCGCCAGCAGCCTATCCCTACAGGGGGCGCGTGGCTACACCTTC,CASSLSLQGARGYTF,TRBD1,TRBV5-1,TRBJ1-2,.
TGTGCCAGCAGCTTGGGACAGAGATTATCTGGGGCCAACGTCCTGACTTTC,CASSLGQRLSGANVLTF,.,TRBV5-8,TRBJ2-6,.
TGTGTCAGCAGCTTGTCCGGTGGGGCCCCTGAAGCTTTCTTT,CVSSLSGGAPEAFF,.,TRBV5-8,TRBJ1-1,.
TGTGCCAGCTCACCGGAAGCAGGGACCTACGAGCAGTACTTC,CASSPEAGTYEQYF,.,TRBV18,TRBJ2-7,.
TGTGCCAGCAGCTCTCCCCAGTCCCGAAACACCATATATTTT,CASSSPQSRNTIYF,.,TRBV11-2,TRBJ1-3,.
TGCGCCAGCAGCTCCGCAAGGACAGGGGGATCGGAAGGCTACACCTTC,CASSSARTGGSEGYTF,TRBD1,TRBV5-1,TRBJ1-2,.
TGTGCCAGCACTGATCGGACTAGCCTATACCCGGATACGCAGTATTTT,CASTDRTSLYPDTQYF,TRBD2,TRBV27,TRBJ2-3,.
TGTGCCAGCAGTTACTCTAGGCAGGTTCGTACTGAAGCTTTCTTT,CASSYSRQVRTEAFF,.,TRBV6-5,TRBJ1-1,.
TGTGCCAGTTCGCCCGACTCCTCCCCCTACAATGAGCAGTTCTTC,CASSPDSSPYNEQFF,.,TRBV19,TRBJ2-1,once
TGCGCCAGCAGCTTGGATCTAGCGGCCTCCCCCTACGAGCAGTACTTC,CASSLDLAASPYEQYF,TRBD2,TRBV5-1,TRBJ2-7,.
TGTGCCAGCAGCGTAGGTGCGGGAACCTACGAGCAGTACTTC,CASSVGAGTYEQYF,.,TRBV9,TRBJ2-7,.
TGCGCCAGCAGCTTGAGACAGCGAGTCGAGCAGTACTTC,CASSLRQRVEQYF,.,TRBV5-1,TRBJ2-7,.
TGCGCCAGCAGTAGGGACTATAACACCGGGGAGCTGTTTTTT,CASSRDYNTGELFF,TRBD2,TRBV10-2,TRBJ2-2,.
TGTGCCTGGAGTATGAGTGGCTACGAGCAGTACTTC,CAWSMSGYEQYF,.,TRBV30,TRBJ2-7,.
TGCGCCAGCAGCTCAGAGACTAGCGGGATAACTAGCACAGATACGCAGTATTTT,CASSSETSGITSTDTQYF,TRBD2,TRBV5-1,TRBJ2-3,.
TGCGCCAGCAGCCACCCAACAGGGATGTCCTACAATGAGCAGTTCTTC,CASSHPTGMSYNEQFF,.,TRBV4-1,TRBJ2-1,.
TGTGCCAGCAGCTCACCGGGACTAGCGGGAGGGCAAGAGACCCAGTACTTC,CASSSPGLAGGQETQYF,TRBD2,TRBV7-9,TRBJ2-5,.